A single sample gave rise to the 15 T cell receptor beta chains below, sequenced in a study of T-cell reconstitution after alpha-beta-depleted transplantation in children. Construction of the TCRbeta library involved unique molecular identifiers. MiXCR, run by TCRdb on the PCR reads, gives a single entry per CDR3 protein. The table has fewer than 250,000 distinct CDR3 sequences, roughly 15% seen once; the top ten hold around two fifths. The input for sequencing was PBMCs, mostly from graft donor cells, taken 360 days after TCRalphabeta/CD19-depleted stem cell transplant. The source of these receptors is a male patient aged 2-10 years who had a stem cell transplant for acute lymphoblastic leukemia, so the T cells may come from the graft donor.

The chain carries TRBV11-1 and TRBJ1-1, with a weak D call TRBD1 (6 bases). Trimming took 5 bases from V and 6 from J, leaving 19 bases between them. Germline V gene lookup returns CDR1 SGHAT and CDR2 FQDESV (reference sequence). The CDR3 consists of 15 residues. The DNA of the CDR3 is TGTGCCAGCAGCCCGCGGGGGCCGGTGTCTGCTGAAGCTTTCTTT. Translated, it gives CASSPRGPVSAEAFF.

This clonotype showed up just a few times. For the CDR3, the DNA is TGTGCCAGCAGCTTAGTGCCTCACAGGGGCACTGAAGCTTTCTTT. Protein sequence: CASSLVPHRGTEAFF. The chain recombines TRBV11-2 with TRBJ1-1, with 7 bases aligning to TRBD1. CDR1 and CDR2 from the germline V gene are SGHAT and FQNNGV. V gave up 1 base and J gave up 4 bases; unmatched junction bases: 6. The CDR3 length is 15 residues. The variable domain in full, with the rest retrieved from reference TRBV11-2 and TRBJ1-1, is EAGVAQSPRYKIIEKRQSVAFWCNPISGHATLYWYQQILGQGPKLLIQFQNNGVVDDSQLPKDRFSAERLKGVDSTLKIQPAKLEDSAVYLCASSLVPHRGTEAFFGQGTRLTVV.

The chain links TRBV29-1 to TRBJ1-4; D unresolved. CDR3 size: 12 residues. The V end lost 4 bases, the J end lost 8 bases, and 11 bases lay between the germline ends. Germline CDR1 reads SQVTM; CDR2 reads ANQGSEA. The CDR3 loop is CSVVSATEKLFF. CDR3 nucleotides: TGCAGCGTTGTCTCGGCAACAGAAAAACTGTTTTTT.

V usage is TRBV20-1 and J usage is TRBJ1-2; weak D call: TRBD1 (5 bases). Per the germline V gene, CDR1 is DFQATT and CDR2 is SNEGSKA (reference sequence). V gave up 2 bases and J gave up 7 bases, with 17 bases separating them. This CDR3 has 14 residues. In DNA form, the CDR3 reads TGCAGTGCTAGACGACAGAGGGACTTTGGTGGCTACACCTTC. Its protein is CSARRQRDFGGYTF.

This clonotype has just a few counts. V and J are TRBV6-2 or TRBV6-3 and TRBJ2-2, with D uncertain. CDR1 is MNHEY and CDR2 is SVGEGT in the germline V gene. This CDR3 comprises 12 residues. The V end was cut by 5 bases, the J end by 3 bases, with 4 bases between. The CDR3 sequence is CASSTHTGELFF. DNA of the CDR3: TGTGCCAGCAGTACGCACACCGGGGAGCTGTTTTTT.

The chain employs TRBV3-1 and TRBJ2-7; 7 nucleotides agree with TRBD2. V lost 5 bases, J lost 1 base, and 17 bases stayed unmatched. Germline CDR1 and CDR2: LGHDT and YNNKEL (reference sequence). CDR3 length equals 18 residues. In nucleotides, the CDR3 is TGTGCCAGCAGCGCCCTGGGCGGGAGTGCAAGTGGGTCCTACGAGCAGTACTTC. Its translation is CASSALGGSASGSYEQYF.

This clonotype was picked up a small number of times. CDR3 nucleotides: TGTGCCAGCAGTAACCTCTTGGGGGCGGTCTATGGCTACACCTTC. Translating gives CASSNLLGAVYGYTF. This rearrangement joins TRBV12-3 or TRBV12-4 to TRBJ1-2, with a possible D match to TRBD1 (6 bases). Trimming shortened V by 5 bases and J by 4 bases, and 17 bases separated the two germline ends. This CDR3 contains 15 residues.

In this sample, this clonotype turned up a few times. The chain is built from TRBV12-3 or TRBV12-4 and TRBJ2-1; D might be TRBD2 (7 bases). The CDR3 runs to 15 residues. V was trimmed by 7 bases and J by 6 bases, leaving 19 bases between them. The DNA for the CDR3 is TGTGCCAGCACCCGGGGACGGGGGGCCCCCAATGAGCAGTTCTTC. This translates into CASTRGRGAPNEQFF.

On this clonotype: The junction does not match germline at one end; this may be a read error. The rearrangement joins TRBV25-1 to TRBJ2-1; possible D gene TRBD2, 5 bases. The CDR3 is made up of 11 amino acids. Germline V gene sequence: CDR1 MGHDK, CDR2 SYGVNS. The CDR3 sequence is CAMALGDEHFF. The CDR3, as DNA: TGTGCCATGGCCCTCGGGGATGAGCACTTCTTC.

V gene TRBV27 combines with J gene TRBJ2-7; no firm D call. The germline gives CDR1 MNHEY, CDR2 SMNVEV (reference sequence). V shed 0 bases and J shed 5 bases, with 8 bases lying between them. This CDR3 region has 13 residues. CDR3 in DNA: TGTGCCAGCAGTTTATCGGTTCTGAACGAGCAGTACTTC. It specifies CASSLSVLNEQYF.

The rearrangement uses TRBV5-6 and TRBJ2-7; a possible D gene is TRBD1 (6 bases). Trimming pared 4 bases from V and 2 bases from J, leaving 13 bases between. Germline values: CDR1 SGHDT, CDR2 YYEEEE. The CDR3 runs 14 residues. CDR3 residues: CASSVGQSAYEQYF. As DNA, the CDR3 is TGTGCCAGCAGCGTAGGACAGAGCGCCTACGAGCAGTACTTC.

The gene calls are TRBV5-1 and TRBJ2-2; TRBD2 matches at 10 bases. From germline, CDR1 is SGHRS and CDR2 YFSETQ. The CDR3 covers 16 residues. V lost 3 bases to trimming and J lost 0 bases; unmatched junction nucleotides: 2. The CDR3 loop is CASSSLAGTNTGELFF. CDR3 sequence (DNA): TGCGCCAGCAGCTCACTAGCGGGAACGAACACCGGGGAGCTGTTTTTT.

This clonotype has at least ten counts. The chain combines TRBV12-3 or TRBV12-4 with TRBJ2-3; 9 nucleotides match TRBD2. Trimming at V came to 5 bases and at J to 5 bases, leaving 8 bases not matched to a gene. The CDR3 totals 15 residues. CDR3 bases: TGTGCCAGCAGTCCCGGGACTAGCTTTGTAGATACGCAGTATTTT. It specifies CASSPGTSFVDTQYF.

The chain uses TRBV25-1 and TRBJ2-5; 7 nucleotides line up with TRBD2. Germline CDR1 is MGHDK and CDR2 is SYGVNS. CDR3 size: 14 residues. Germline trimming cut 2 bases from V and 4 bases from J; bases unmatched to any gene: 4. CDR3 sequence: CASSENPGGETQYF. In DNA, the CDR3 is TGTGCCAGCAGTGAAAATCCGGGGGGAGAGACCCAGTACTTC.

The chain carries TRBV5-1 and TRBJ2-5; the D gene is possibly TRBD2 (6 bases). Germline V CDR1 and CDR2: SGHRS, YFSETQ. The CDR3 extends over 18 amino acids. Trimming pared 4 bases from V and 3 bases from J, leaving 25 bases between. This chain's CDR3 is CASSHEYPGLDLKETQYF. CDR3 sequence (DNA): TGCGCCAGCAGCCACGAATATCCGGGACTGGATCTTAAAGAGACCCAGTACTTC.